The entry that follows covers one TCR beta chain sequence. One junction end does not reproduce the germline sequence, and a read error may be involved. The record originates from a study of CD8+CD57+ T cells in acquired aplastic anemia. This CDR3 contains 8 residues. Germline loops: CDR1 SGHTA, CDR2 FQGNSA. An expansion of CD8+CD57+ cells by flow cytometry had been shown in patients chosen for sequencing. Blood was sampled before the patients had received any therapy. According to the study, genomic DNA was the template for TCR beta VDJ and CDR3 profiling. TCRdb independently ran MiXCR on the reads; one entry per CDR3 protein. The sample shows more than 45,000 distinct CDR3 sequences, approximately 50% of them seen only once.

The sequence was obtained from a human donor with aplastic anemia. The material sequenced was sorted CD4+, CD8+, or CD8+CD57+ T cells (not recorded which) from PBMCs. This chain joins TRBV7-2 and TRBJ2-7; D not certain. The CDR3 reads CASSLGVF. CDR3 bases: TGTGCCAGCAGCTTAGGAGTCTTC.